A single sample is the source of the 25 T cell receptor beta chains below, sequenced in a study of lymphopenia after photon versus proton radiotherapy. Profiled with immunoSEQ multiplex PCR; TCRdb holds only in-frame clones, not every one. The sample records around 24,000 clones, around 83% being singletons. Material: peripheral blood, obtained from a patient treated with photon-based radiotherapy. The receptors derive from a man aged 30-40 years with gastric cancer.

The J gene is TRBJ2-2, the V gene TRBV7-3; no clear D gene. In germline, CDR1 is SGHTA, CDR2 FQGTGA. Trimming cost V 6 bases and J 3 bases, with 17 bases left between them. This CDR3 has 16 amino acids. The CDR3 DNA follows: TGTGCCAGCAGTTTAGAACCTATCCAAGACACCGGGGAGCTGTTTTTT. Encoded protein: CASSLEPIQDTGELFF. The variable domain in full, with the rest retrieved from reference TRBV7-3 and TRBJ2-2, is GAGVSQTPSNKVTEKGKYVELRCDPISGHTALYWYRQSLGQGPEFLIYFQGTGAADDSGLPNDRFFAVRPEGSVSTLKIQRTERGDSAVYLCASSLEPIQDTGELFFGEGSRLTVL.

The rearrangement uses TRBV2 and TRBJ1-2; D might be TRBD1 (6 bases). Germline V gene data show CDR1 as SNHLY and CDR2 as FYNNEI. The CDR3 is 15 residues long. V was cut by 3 bases and J by 4 bases, with 15 bases left in between. This CDR3 is CASSEGAESGYGYTF. The CDR3 region has the DNA TGTGCCAGCAGTGAGGGGGCAGAGAGTGGCTATGGCTACACCTTC. Combining the CDR3 with reference TRBV2 and TRBJ1-2 gives the whole variable domain EPEVTQTPSHQVTQMGQEVILRCVPISNHLYFYWYRQILGQKVEFLVSFYNNEISEKSEIFDDQFSVERPDGSNFTLKIRSTKLEDSAMYFCASSEGAESGYGYTFGSGTRLTVV.

This clone was found a few times. The V and J genes are TRBV11-3 and TRBJ2-1; 8 nucleotides match TRBD1. The CDR3 spans 15 residues. Germline V gives CDR1 SGHNT, CDR2 YENEEA. V dropped 0 bases and J dropped 4; count of bases not matched to a gene: 2. The CDR3 here is CASSLEQGGYNEQFF. CDR3 sequence (DNA): TGTGCCAGCAGCTTAGAACAGGGGGGTTACAATGAGCAGTTCTTC.

V and J are TRBV5-1 and TRBJ2-6; unclear D gene. CDR1 SGHRS and CDR2 YFSETQ come from the germline V gene. The V end was cut by 0 bases, the J end by 0 bases, with 10 bases between. The CDR3 runs to 17 residues. The CDR3 region is CASSLGLPDSGANVLTF. CDR3 nucleotide sequence: TGCGCCAGCAGCTTGGGCCTCCCGGACTCTGGGGCCAACGTCCTGACTTTC.

The chain joins TRBV27 to TRBJ2-1; TRBD1 agrees at 10 bases. V shed 7 bases, J shed 10 bases, and the junction held 10 bases outside the gene matches. The CDR3 sequence is 14 residues long. Germline V CDR1 and CDR2: MNHEY, SMNVEV (reference sequence). As DNA, the CDR3 is TGTGCCAGCAATGGCCGGGACAGGGGACGAGAGCAGTTCTTC. Encoded protein: CASNGRDRGREQFF.

The gene calls are TRBV27 and TRBJ2-2, with TRBD2 matching over 8 bases. Trimming removed 5 bases from V and 6 bases from J; junction bases left unmatched: 14. From germline, CDR1 is MNHEY and CDR2 SMNVEV (reference sequence). This CDR3 has 17 amino acids. The DNA of the CDR3 is TGTGCCAGCAGTCCATATAAGCAAGCGGGGGTTGCCGGGGAGCTGTTTTTT. Translated, it gives CASSPYKQAGVAGELFF.

The chain uses TRBV15 and TRBJ2-7; D is uncertain. V was shortened by 0 bases and J by 4 bases, with 7 bases between the two germline ends. The CDR3 length is 13 residues. The germline CDR1 and CDR2 sequences are LNHNV and YYDKDF (reference sequence). The CDR3 sequence: CATSRDPGYEQYF. The CDR3 DNA follows: TGTGCCACCAGCAGAGATCCGGGTTACGAGCAGTACTTC.

This chain links TRBV19 with TRBJ2-1, with D unresolved. The V gene's germline CDR1 is LNHDA and CDR2 SQIVND (reference sequence). This CDR3 is built from 15 residues. V was cut by 10 bases and J by 0 bases, with 16 bases left in between. The CDR3: CATRTGQSSYNEQFF. The CDR3 region has the DNA TGTGCCACCCGCACCGGCCAAAGCTCCTACAATGAGCAGTTCTTC.

The rearrangement links TRBV19 to TRBJ1-5; D possibly corresponds to TRBD1 (6 bases). The length of the CDR3 is 15 residues. Germline loops: CDR1 LNHDA, CDR2 SQIVND (reference sequence). V lost 5 bases, J lost 6 bases, and 17 bases lay in between. For the CDR3, the DNA is TGTGCCAGTAGTCAGTTGCAGGGGATGGTTCAGCCCCAGCATTTT. This sequence encodes CASSQLQGMVQPQHF.

J is TRBJ1-1 and V is TRBV25-1, with TRBD1 as a possible D gene (5 bases). Germline assignment: CDR1 MGHDK and CDR2 SYGVNS. CDR3 length: 14 amino acids. Deletions cut 3 bases from V and 5 bases from J, with 13 bases between. In DNA, the CDR3 is TGTGCCAGCAGTGAGGGGGGGGTGGAAACTGAAGCTTTCTTT. The encoded protein is CASSEGGVETEAFF.

The rearrangement joins TRBV5-1 to TRBJ2-3; D is possibly TRBD2 (6 bases). Trimming pared 4 bases from V and 5 bases from J, leaving 14 bases between. The CDR3 runs to 14 residues. The germline V gene encodes CDR1 SGHRS and CDR2 YFSETQ. Here the CDR3 reads CASSEKIAEDTQYF. The CDR3 DNA sequence: TGCGCCAGCAGCGAAAAAATAGCGGAAGATACGCAGTATTTT. Drawing the rest from reference TRBV5-1 and TRBJ2-3, the complete variable domain is KAGVTQTPRYLIKTRGQQVTLSCSPISGHRSVSWYQQTPGQGLQFLFEYFSETQRNKGNFPGRFSGRQFSNSRSEMNVSTLELGDSALYLCASSEKIAEDTQYFGPGTRLTVL.

This clone came up once. The rearrangement uses TRBV27 and TRBJ1-2; 7 nucleotides align to TRBD1. Germline trimming cut 6 bases from V and 2 bases from J; bases unmatched to any gene: 6. Germline CDR1 and CDR2: MNHEY and SMNVEV (reference sequence). The CDR3 has 14 amino acids. The CDR3 coding sequence is TGTGCCAGCAGCATCTCACAGGGGAACTATGGCTACACCTTC. This gives the protein CASSISQGNYGYTF.

The V and J genes are TRBV2 and TRBJ2-5, with D uncertain. The V end lost 1 base, the J end lost 1 base, and 10 bases lay between the germline ends. The CDR3 is 15 residues long. Germline CDR1 and CDR2: SNHLY and FYNNEI. CDR3 sequence (DNA): TGTGCCAGCAGTGAAGACGACGGTCGCCAAGAGACCCAGTACTTC. As protein: CASSEDDGRQETQYF.

The chain uses TRBV7-3 and TRBJ2-1; perhaps TRBD2 as D (6 bases). Germline CDR1 reads SGHTA; CDR2 reads FQGTGA. Trimming removed 1 base from V and 5 bases from J, with 12 bases in between. CDR3 length equals 15 residues. The CDR3 DNA is TGTGCCAGCAGCTTAAACGGACTACCGCACAATGAGCAGTTCTTC. It specifies CASSLNGLPHNEQFF.

The V gene is TRBV5-1, the J gene TRBJ1-6, with 10 bases aligning to TRBD1. CDR1 SGHRS and CDR2 YFSETQ come from the germline V gene. This CDR3 spans 17 amino acids. J was trimmed by 8 bases and V by 0 bases; bases with no gene match: 8. CDR3 loop: CASSLEPGQGFDSPLHF. The CDR3 DNA reads as TGCGCCAGCAGCTTGGAACCGGGACAGGGGTTTGATTCACCCCTCCACTTT.

The chain uses TRBV19 and TRBJ2-5, with D perhaps being TRBD1 or TRBD2 (6 bases each). The CDR3 contains 14 residues. The germline V gene has CDR1 LNHDA and CDR2 SQIVND (reference sequence). Trimming removed 6 bases from V and 0 bases from J, with 11 bases in between. The CDR3 DNA reads TGTGCCAGTAGAGGAGGGGGATACCAAGAGACCCAGTACTTC. Its translation: CASRGGGYQETQYF.

The V gene is TRBV10-2, the J gene TRBJ1-1, with D possibly being TRBD1 (6 bases). The CDR3 runs 15 residues. The germline V gene encodes CDR1 WSHSY and CDR2 SAAADI. Trimming took 6 bases from V and 5 from J, leaving 19 bases between them. This CDR3 reads CASSILLQGRTEAFF. Here the CDR3 DNA reads TGCGCCAGCAGCATCCTTCTACAGGGAAGGACTGAAGCTTTCTTT.

CDR3 loop: CASSQYLAGANEQFF. CDR3 in DNA: TGTGCCAGCAGCCAATATTTAGCGGGAGCGAATGAGCAGTTCTTC. The J gene is TRBJ2-1, the V gene TRBV14; 9 nucleotides agree with TRBD2. V trimming: 2 bases; J trimming: 7 bases; junction bases outside the gene matches: 6. The CDR3 sequence is 15 residues long. Germline V gives CDR1 SGHDN, CDR2 FVKESK.

The V and J genes are TRBV18 and TRBJ2-3, with D unresolved. The CDR3 sequence is 13 residues long. With 0 bases removed from V and 2 bases from J, the gap between germline ends came to 3 bases. Germline lookup yields CDR1 KGHSH and CDR2 LQKENI. The CDR3, as DNA: TGTGCCAGCTCACCACCTGCCACAGATACGCAGTATTTT. Translated, it gives CASSPPATDTQYF.

This clone showed up just a few times. V gene TRBV19 combines with J gene TRBJ2-2, with TRBD2 as a possible D gene (7 bases). CDR1 and CDR2 from the germline V gene are LNHDA and SQIVND (reference sequence). The CDR3 totals 18 residues. V lost 7 bases and J lost 2, with 23 bases in between. CDR3 residues: CASNVRGGGRANTGELFF. DNA of the CDR3: TGTGCCAGTAACGTCAGGGGCGGCGGGAGAGCTAACACCGGGGAGCTGTTTTTT.

A few counts support this clone. The J gene is TRBJ2-1, the V gene TRBV7-2, with D possibly being TRBD1 (5 bases). The CDR3 extends over 13 amino acids. V shed 3 bases and J shed 5 bases, with 8 bases lying between them. Looked up from germline, CDR1 is SGHTA and CDR2 is FQGNSA. The CDR3: CASSLDTHNEQFF. The CDR3 DNA reads as TGTGCCAGCAGCTTGGACACCCACAATGAGCAGTTCTTC.

V is TRBV4-1 and J is TRBJ2-7; the D call may be TRBD1 or TRBD2 (6 bases each). CDR3 length equals 12 residues. V gave up 5 bases and J gave up 5 bases, with 10 bases separating them. Germline V gene lookup returns CDR1 MGHRA and CDR2 YSYEKL. This CDR3 is CASSSRGDEQYF. CDR3 sequence (DNA): TGCGCCAGCAGCTCAAGGGGGGACGAGCAGTACTTC.

This chain links TRBV19 with TRBJ1-5, with 7 nucleotides matching TRBD1. V dropped 8 bases and J dropped 3; count of bases not matched to a gene: 4. Germline CDR1 and CDR2: LNHDA and SQIVND (reference sequence). CDR3 length: 13 amino acids. This CDR3 reads CASGGQLNQPQHF. DNA for the CDR3: TGTGCCAGTGGGGGACAGCTCAATCAGCCCCAGCATTTT.

This chain connects TRBV10-1 to TRBJ2-3; TRBD2 matches at 16 bases. Unmatched junction bases numbered 7, after V lost 6 bases and J lost 4 bases. The CDR3 consists of 17 residues. Germline V gene lookup returns CDR1 WNHNN and CDR2 SYGVQD (reference sequence). The CDR3 here is CASSPGLAGGTSDTQYF. CDR3 DNA sequence: TGCGCCAGCAGCCCGGGACTAGCGGGAGGGACCTCAGATACGCAGTATTTT.

The chain combines TRBV28 with TRBJ1-4, with D hard to call. CDR1 and CDR2 from the germline V gene are MDHEN and SYDVKM. V was clipped by 5 bases and J by 8 bases, with 15 bases between them. The CDR3 has 14 residues. The CDR3 sequence is CASSTIAKYEKLFF. CDR3 in DNA: TGTGCCAGCAGTACAATTGCTAAATACGAAAAACTGTTTTTT.